Each of the 30 T cell receptor beta chains below was sequenced from the same sample in a study of blood T cell repertoires in COVID-19. Sequencing used immunoSEQ multiplex PCR; TCRdb keeps in-frame clones, though not all of them. The sample holds 85,000 to 110,000 clones, roughly 90% seen once. Source material: peripheral blood. The source is an older woman with acute or convalescent COVID-19.

CDR3 in DNA: TGCGCCAGCAGCCAACCCAGCGGGAGCCGCAATGAGCAGTTCTTC. Residues: CASSQPSGSRNEQFF. This chain uses TRBV5-1 with TRBJ2-1; 8 bases line up with TRBD2. CDR3 size: 15 residues. The germline V gene has CDR1 SGHRS and CDR2 YFSETQ. The V segment lost 4 bases and the J segment 6 bases; nucleotides outside the gene matches: 9. Complete variable domain (other parts from reference TRBV5-1 and TRBJ2-1): KAGVTQTPRYLIKTRGQQVTLSCSPISGHRSVSWYQQTPGQGLQFLFEYFSETQRNKGNFPGRFSGRQFSNSRSEMNVSTLELGDSALYLCASSQPSGSRNEQFFGPGTRLTVL.

The chain links TRBV9 to TRBJ2-1; D possibly corresponds to TRBD2 (6 bases). Trimming took off 4 bases at V and 15 bases at J, with 17 bases between the two ends. CDR3 length: 12 amino acids. Germline V lookup: CDR1 SGDLS, CDR2 YYNGEE. CDR3 loop: CASSQPGERTFF. The CDR3 DNA is TGTGCCAGCAGCCAACCGGGGGAAAGGACGTTCTTC.

The chain combines TRBV18 with TRBJ1-4, with TRBD1 as a possible D gene (5 bases). Trimming pared 3 bases from V and 8 bases from J, leaving 13 bases between. CDR1 and CDR2 (germline): KGHSH, LQKENI. The CDR3 has 14 amino acids. CDR3 protein: CASSPGLQDEKLFF. DNA of the CDR3: TGTGCCAGCTCACCGGGTTTACAGGACGAAAAACTGTTTTTT.

This chain links TRBV9 with TRBJ2-1, with 8 bases matching TRBD2. The V gene end was trimmed by 3 bases and the J gene end by 9 bases; junction bases not matched to a gene: 11. The CDR3 spans 15 residues. Germline V lookup: CDR1 SGDLS, CDR2 YYNGEE. CDR3 region: CASSERGWSEGEQFF. The CDR3, as DNA: TGTGCCAGCAGCGAGCGGGGGTGGAGCGAAGGTGAGCAGTTCTTC.

The chain links TRBV5-1 to TRBJ1-2; D unresolved. The CDR3 consists of 13 residues. The germline CDR1 and CDR2 sequences are SGHRS and YFSETQ. The ends were cut back, 4 bases at V and 1 base at J, with 8 bases in the middle. DNA of the CDR3: TGCGCCAGCAGCCCCGAACTTAACTATGGCTACACCTTC. This sequence encodes CASSPELNYGYTF.

J is TRBJ2-5 and V is TRBV29-1; D not resolved. Germline V gene sequence: CDR1 SQVTM, CDR2 ANQGSEA. The V gene lost 4 bases and the J gene lost 10 bases, with 16 bases spanning the gap. The CDR3 is 12 residues long. CDR3 sequence reads: CSVAVVSEVQYF. CDR3 coding DNA: TGCAGCGTTGCGGTAGTGAGTGAGGTCCAGTACTTC. Full variable domain (outside the CDR3, taken from reference TRBV29-1 and TRBJ2-5): SAVISQKPSRDICQRGTSLTIQCQVDSQVTMMFWYRQQPGQSLTLIATANQGSEATYESGFVIDKFPISRPNLTFSTLTVSNMSPEDSSIYLCSVAVVSEVQYFGPGTRLLVL.

The rearrangement links TRBV5-5 to TRBJ1-3, with TRBD1 identical over 7 bases. V was pared by 5 bases and J by 2 bases, with 10 bases of the junction left unmatched. The CDR3 contains 16 residues. Germline CDR1 SGHKS, CDR2 YYEKEE (reference sequence). This chain's CDR3 is CASSRDSRNTGNTIYF. CDR3 in DNA: TGTGCCAGCAGTAGGGACAGTCGCAATACTGGAAACACCATATATTTT. Complete variable domain (other parts from reference TRBV5-5 and TRBJ1-3): DAGVTQSPTHLIKTRGQQVTLRCSPISGHKSVSWYQQVLGQGPQFIFQYYEKEERGRGNFPDRFSARQFPNYSSELNVNALLLGDSALYLCASSRDSRNTGNTIYFGEGSWLTVV.

The chain joins TRBV6-2 or TRBV6-3 to TRBJ2-1; a possible D gene is TRBD2 (7 bases). The germline CDR1 and CDR2 sequences are MNHEY and SVGEGT. V was clipped by 2 bases and J by 6 bases, with 11 bases between them. The CDR3 runs 14 residues. CDR3 residues: CASSYRGAGNEQFF. CDR3 bases: TGTGCCAGCAGTTACCGGGGGGCGGGCAATGAGCAGTTCTTC.

The chain has TRBV19 and TRBJ2-3; the match to TRBD2 covers 9 bases. This CDR3 contains 13 residues. The V gene's germline CDR1 is LNHDA and CDR2 SQIVND (reference sequence). The V gene end was trimmed by 9 bases and the J gene end by 2 bases; junction bases not matched to a gene: 3. This CDR3 reads CASRTSATDTQYF. CDR3 sequence (DNA): TGTGCCAGCCGGACTAGCGCCACAGATACGCAGTATTTT.

V and J are TRBV19 and TRBJ1-5; 9 nucleotides line up with TRBD1. The V segment lost 5 bases and the J segment 2 bases; nucleotides outside the gene matches: 4. The CDR3 loop spans 15 amino acids. CDR1 LNHDA and CDR2 SQIVND come from the germline V gene (reference sequence). Written as DNA, the CDR3 is TGTGCCAGTAGTCCCCGGGACAGGGGCAATCAGCCCCAGCATTTT. This sequence encodes CASSPRDRGNQPQHF.

V usage is TRBV2 and J usage is TRBJ1-1; the D gene is possibly TRBD1 (5 bases). Trimming left V 4 bases short and J 1 base short, with 10 bases between. This CDR3 comprises 14 residues. Germline CDR1 reads SNHLY; CDR2 reads FYNNEI. DNA of the CDR3: TGTGCCAGCAGTGGACAGACTTCGAACACTGAAGCTTTCTTT. Its protein product is CASSGQTSNTEAFF.

This chain's CDR3 is CASSYRTGLQGGYTF. CDR3 DNA: TGTGCCAGCAGTTACCGGACAGGCCTACAAGGTGGCTACACCTTC. The rearrangement uses TRBV6-5 and TRBJ1-2; 7 nucleotides align to TRBD1. The CDR3 spans 15 residues. The germline CDR1 and CDR2 sequences are MNHEY and SVGAGI. Trimming cost V 2 bases and J 7 bases; bases outside gene matches: 10.

The rearrangement links TRBV6-5 to TRBJ1-1, with 9 bases that match TRBD1. V shed 6 bases, J shed 1 base, and the junction held 6 bases outside the gene matches. Germline CDR1 is MNHEY and CDR2 is SVGAGI. This CDR3 comprises 15 residues. Here the CDR3 DNA reads TGTGCCAGCAGCGCATTACAGGGGGCGAACACTGAAGCTTTCTTT. Protein sequence: CASSALQGANTEAFF.

The rearrangement joins TRBV19 to TRBJ2-3; 10 nucleotides align to TRBD1. CDR1 LNHDA and CDR2 SQIVND come from the germline V gene (reference sequence). J was trimmed by 2 bases and V by 5 bases; bases with no gene match: 7. This CDR3 region has 16 residues. In DNA, the CDR3 is TGTGCCAGTAGTGCCACCGGGACAGGGGTCACAGATACGCAGTATTTT. It translates to CASSATGTGVTDTQYF.

This chain uses TRBV30 with TRBJ2-1, with 7 positions matching TRBD1. Unmatched junction bases numbered 11, after V lost 4 bases and J lost 5 bases. The germline V gene has CDR1 GTSNPN and CDR2 SVGIG (reference sequence). There are 15 residues in the CDR3. CDR3 in DNA: TGTGCCTGGAAGGGTTCGGGCAGGGGGAACAATGAGCAGTTCTTC. This sequence encodes CAWKGSGRGNNEQFF.

The chain joins TRBV14 to TRBJ2-5; D is ambiguous. The CDR3 has 14 amino acids. V shed 1 base and J shed 6 bases, with 12 bases lying between them. Germline CDR1 and CDR2: SGHDN and FVKESK. The CDR3 DNA reads TGTGCCAGCAGCCAAGTCTCCCGAGGAAAGACCCAGTACTTC. Its translation: CASSQVSRGKTQYF.

The chain uses TRBV20-1 and TRBJ2-1; TRBD2 agrees at 9 bases. The CDR3 has 14 residues. Germline V gene data show CDR1 as DFQATT and CDR2 as SNEGSKA (reference sequence). Germline trimming cut 3 bases from V and 4 bases from J; bases unmatched to any gene: 4. As DNA, the CDR3 is TGCAGTGCTAGTCCGGCGGGAGGGTACAATGAGCAGTTCTTC. Its protein is CSASPAGGYNEQFF.

The chain has TRBV19 and TRBJ2-1; D ambiguous. The CDR3 runs 14 residues. Germline V gene lookup returns CDR1 LNHDA and CDR2 SQIVND (reference sequence). V gave up 0 bases and J gave up 9 bases, with 12 bases separating them. CDR3 amino acids: CASSIEPTRSEQFF. CDR3 DNA sequence: TGTGCCAGTAGTATAGAACCCACACGCAGTGAGCAGTTCTTC.

The CDR3 bases are TGTGCCAGCAGTTACTCGGGGGGGGCACGAGGCTACACCTTC. As protein: CASSYSGGARGYTF. The V call is TRBV6-5, the J call TRBJ1-2; a possible D gene is TRBD1 (6 bases). The CDR3 runs 14 residues. The V gene's germline CDR1 is MNHEY and CDR2 SVGAGI. The V end was cut by 0 bases, the J end by 8 bases, with 13 bases between.

The rearrangement joins TRBV6-5 to TRBJ2-1, with 11 bases identical to TRBD1. This CDR3 has 14 amino acids. CDR1 and CDR2 from the germline V gene are MNHEY and SVGAGI. V trimming: 5 bases; J trimming: 9 bases; junction bases outside the gene matches: 6. CDR3 in DNA: TGTGCCAGCAGTCAACCGGGACAGGGGGGTGAGCAGTTCTTC. Translation: CASSQPGQGGEQFF.

V and J are TRBV7-8 and TRBJ2-5, with a possible D match to TRBD2 (7 bases). This CDR3 is 16 amino acids long. The V end lost 5 bases, the J end lost 2 bases, and 18 bases lay between the germline ends. CDR1 and CDR2 (germline): SGHVS, FQNEAQ. Here the CDR3 reads CASSALGRGEQETQYF. CDR3 coding DNA: TGTGCCAGCAGCGCATTGGGGAGGGGGGAGCAAGAGACCCAGTACTTC.

Comments on this clone: A junction boundary mismatches the germline segment, possibly from a read error. This rearrangement joins TRBV5-1 to TRBJ1-2, with TRBD1 matching over 7 bases. There are 13 residues in the CDR3. Germline V CDR1 and CDR2: SGHRS, YFSETQ. As DNA, the CDR3 is TGCGCCAGCAGTTTGGGCAGGGGGAGCGGCTACACCTTC. As protein: CASSLGRGSGYTF.

This chain uses TRBV6-5 with TRBJ2-1, with 9 positions matching TRBD2. The V gene's germline CDR1 is MNHEY and CDR2 SVGAGI. With 6 bases clipped from V and 7 bases from J, the junction kept 7 bases outside the gene matches. The CDR3 contains 14 residues. DNA of the CDR3: TGTGCCAGCAGCCCCAGACTAGCGGTAAATGAGCAGTTCTTC. It encodes CASSPRLAVNEQFF.

This clone was found a few times. V gene TRBV3-1 (or the pseudogene TRBV3-2) combines with J gene TRBJ1-6; tentatively, D is TRBD1 (5 bases). The CDR3 is made up of 15 amino acids. The germline gives CDR1 LGHDT, CDR2 YNNKEL (reference sequence). V was cut by 3 bases and J by 9 bases, with 15 bases left in between. The CDR3 reads CASSQGAGIGSPLHF. The CDR3, as DNA: TGTGCCAGCAGCCAGGGTGCAGGGATAGGTTCACCCCTCCACTTT.

The chain combines TRBV27 with TRBJ2-2; 8 bases map to TRBD1. Per germline, CDR1 MNHEY and CDR2 SMNVEV (reference sequence). J gave up 1 base and V 7 bases, and 2 bases lay outside the gene matches. This CDR3 has 14 residues. DNA of the CDR3: TGTGCCAGCACTGGACAGGGGAACACCGGGGAGCTGTTTTTT. Amino acids: CASTGQGNTGELFF.

The CDR3 is CASRQSTGNWGYTF. CDR3 in DNA: TGTGCCAGCAGACAATCGACAGGGAATTGGGGCTACACCTTC. The chain couples TRBV27 to TRBJ1-2; TRBD1 matches at 7 bases. The CDR3 length is 14 residues. Unmatched junction bases numbered 12, after V lost 6 bases and J lost 8 bases. CDR1 is MNHEY, CDR2 SMNVEV, per germline (reference sequence).

The chain couples TRBV29-1 to TRBJ1-2; TRBD1 agrees at 9 bases. The V segment lost 6 bases and the J segment 7 bases; nucleotides outside the gene matches: 9. The CDR3 runs to 13 residues. The germline V gene encodes CDR1 SQVTM and CDR2 ANQGSEA. The CDR3 DNA sequence: TGCAGCGTAAAAACCCCGGGACAGGGTGGCTACACCTTC. Its protein is CSVKTPGQGGYTF.

This rearrangement joins TRBV3-1 (or the pseudogene TRBV3-2) to TRBJ2-5; 15 nucleotides line up with TRBD2. The CDR3 is 15 amino acids. The germline CDR1 and CDR2 sequences are LGHDT and YNNKEL (reference sequence). V lost 4 bases to trimming and J lost 5 bases; unmatched junction nucleotides: 2. The CDR3 sequence: CASSPGLAGGETQYF. Here the CDR3 DNA reads TGTGCCAGCAGCCCGGGACTAGCGGGAGGTGAGACCCAGTACTTC.

This sequence joins TRBV5-1 and TRBJ1-2; possibly TRBD1 for D (6 bases). The ends were cut back, 4 bases at V and 8 bases at J, with 21 bases in the middle. Germline CDR1 and CDR2: SGHRS and YFSETQ. The length of the CDR3 is 15 residues. CDR3: CASSPNRAQVEGYTF. The CDR3 DNA follows: TGCGCCAGCAGCCCCAACAGGGCGCAGGTGGAGGGCTACACCTTC.

The chain couples TRBV10-3 to TRBJ2-1; 7 nucleotides match TRBD1. Germline V gives CDR1 ENHRY, CDR2 SYGVKD. The CDR3 sequence is 14 residues long. The J segment lost 0 bases and the V segment lost 6 bases, leaving 2 bases of the junction unmatched. CDR3 coding DNA: TGTGCCATCAGGGGGGACAGCTCCTACAATGAGCAGTTCTTC. This translates into CAIRGDSSYNEQFF.